A single sample gave rise to the 30 T cell receptor beta chains below, sequenced in a study of T cell responses to AZD1222 COVID-19 vaccine. Libraries were prepared by immunoSEQ multiplex PCR; TCRdb keeps only in-frame clonotypes and omits some of them. The data contain tens of thousands of clones, around 90% of them seen just once; the ten biggest clones take up approximately 5.2%. The specimen was peripheral blood, collected on day 0 of AZD1222 vaccination. The receptors originated from an adult in good health.

This chain uses TRBV5-1 with TRBJ2-7; D uncertain. Trimming shortened V by 3 bases and J by 2 bases, and 15 bases separated the two germline ends. The CDR3 consists of 15 residues. Germline CDR1 is SGHRS and CDR2 is YFSETQ. The CDR3 DNA follows: TGCGCCAGCAGCTCAACTACACATACAGCCTACGAGCAGTACTTC. This translates into CASSSTTHTAYEQYF.

The table lists this clone with a count of one. The rearrangement uses TRBV9 and TRBJ2-3, with 9 bases that match TRBD2. V was pared by 4 bases and J by 2 bases, with 14 bases of the junction left unmatched. CDR1 is SGDLS and CDR2 is YYNGEE in the germline V gene. CDR3 length equals 18 residues. The CDR3 protein is CASSRTTTAGGYTDTQYF. For the CDR3, the DNA is TGTGCCAGCAGCCGAACTACTACAGCGGGAGGATACACAGATACGCAGTATTTT. The whole variable domain, remainder taken from reference TRBV9 and TRBJ2-3, is DSGVTQTPKHLITATGQRVTLRCSPRSGDLSVYWYQQSLDQGLQFLIQYYNGEERAKGNILERFSAQQFPDLHSELNLSSLELGDSALYFCASSRTTTAGGYTDTQYFGPGTRLTVL.

In this sample, this clone turned up a few times. This rearrangement joins TRBV6-1 to TRBJ2-7; D ambiguous. Per the germline V gene, CDR1 is MNHNS and CDR2 is SASEGT. This CDR3 region has 17 residues. V was trimmed by 4 bases and J by 1 base, leaving 20 bases between them. The CDR3 nucleotides read TGTGCCAGCAGTGTATCGGTAATTGGTACCCTGTCCTACGAGCAGTACTTC. Amino acids: CASSVSVIGTLSYEQYF.

The J gene is TRBJ2-7, the V gene TRBV18; TRBD2 agrees at 12 bases. The germline CDR1 and CDR2 sequences are KGHSH and LQKENI. The CDR3 extends over 17 amino acids. J was trimmed by 0 bases and V by 8 bases; bases with no gene match: 11. The CDR3 DNA follows: TGTGCCAGCCAGGGGCTAGCGGGAGGGATGAGCTCCTACGAGCAGTACTTC. The encoded protein is CASQGLAGGMSSYEQYF.

This chain connects TRBV19 to TRBJ2-1; possibly TRBD1 or TRBD2 for D (5 bases each). The CDR3 runs to 13 residues. The germline V gene encodes CDR1 LNHDA and CDR2 SQIVND (reference sequence). V was cut by 3 bases and J by 7 bases, with 10 bases left in between. CDR3 DNA sequence: TGTGCCAGTAGTATGGGGCTAGCTAATGAGCAGTTCTTC. It yields the protein CASSMGLANEQFF. Drawing the rest from reference TRBV19 and TRBJ2-1, the complete variable domain is DGGITQSPKYLFRKEGQNVTLSCEQNLNHDAMYWYRQDPGQGLRLIYYSQIVNDFQKGDIAEGYSVSREKKESFPLTVTSAQKNPTAFYLCASSMGLANEQFFGPGTRLTVL.

The genes are TRBV28 and TRBJ2-5, with D maybe TRBD1 (8 bases). This CDR3 contains 16 residues. V was shortened by 5 bases and J by 5 bases, with 21 bases between the two germline ends. CDR1 and CDR2 from the germline V gene are MDHEN and SYDVKM. The CDR3 here is CASSIRTGRGVETQYF. The CDR3 bases are TGTGCCAGCAGTATACGGACAGGGAGGGGAGTGGAGACCCAGTACTTC.

The gene calls are TRBV27 and TRBJ2-7; 7 nucleotides match TRBD2. The CDR3 runs 16 residues. Germline lookup yields CDR1 MNHEY and CDR2 SMNVEV (reference sequence). Losses at the gene ends were 0 bases for V and 4 bases for J; bases not matched to a gene: 9. As DNA, the CDR3 is TGTGCCAGCAGTTTATCGTCGGGACTAACCCCATACGAGCAGTACTTC. This translates into CASSLSSGLTPYEQYF.

In DNA, the CDR3 is TGTGCCAGTAGTATAGGCGGACTCAGCTACGAGCAGTACTTC. This sequence encodes CASSIGGLSYEQYF. The rearrangement links TRBV19 to TRBJ2-7; a weak D match, TRBD2 (5 bases). The CDR3 is 14 amino acids. V lost 1 base to trimming and J lost 3 bases, with 10 bases between them. Germline V gene data show CDR1 as LNHDA and CDR2 as SQIVND (reference sequence).

The V and J genes are TRBV4-3 and TRBJ1-6; D perhaps matches TRBD1 (6 bases). This CDR3 comprises 16 residues. The germline gives CDR1 LGHNA, CDR2 YSLEER. Trimming took 0 bases from V and 3 from J, leaving 9 bases between them. Written as DNA, the CDR3 is TGCGCCAGCAGCCAAGATACGGGACACTATAATTCACCCCTCCACTTT. It yields the protein CASSQDTGHYNSPLHF.

The gene calls are TRBV4-3 and TRBJ1-1; TRBD1 might be the D (6 bases). This CDR3 is built from 16 residues. Trimming removed 0 bases at V and 5 bases at J, with 16 bases between. Germline-derived CDR1 and CDR2 are LGHNA and YSLEER. CDR3: CASSQEMTGYGTEAFF. In nucleotides, the CDR3 is TGCGCCAGCAGCCAAGAGATGACAGGTTATGGAACTGAAGCTTTCTTT.

The chain employs TRBV5-6 and TRBJ2-2, with 8 bases identical to TRBD2. The CDR3 loop spans 15 amino acids. Germline loops: CDR1 SGHDT, CDR2 YYEEEE. V lost 4 bases and J lost 3; bases outside the gene matches: 5. The CDR3 DNA is TGTGCCAGCAGCCTCTCTAGCGGGTACACCGGGGAGCTGTTTTTT. Protein product: CASSLSSGYTGELFF.

The V call is TRBV28, the J call TRBJ1-5; D perhaps matches TRBD1 (5 bases). Germline lookup yields CDR1 MDHEN and CDR2 SYDVKM. The CDR3 contains 14 residues. With 4 bases removed from V and 8 bases from J, the gap between germline ends came to 15 bases. The CDR3: CASSSHGGNEPQHF. CDR3 DNA sequence: TGTGCCAGCAGTTCCCACGGGGGTAACGAGCCCCAGCATTTT.

This chain links TRBV21-1 with TRBJ2-7; TRBD2 is the table's D call, not checked against the DNA. TRBV21-1 is recorded as a pseudogene. The CDR3 has 14 amino acids. The chain's CDR3 is CASSKVRRAYEQYF. CDR3 coding DNA: TGTGCCAGCAGCAAAGTCAGGCGGGCCTACGAGCAGTACTTC.

The chain employs TRBV19 and TRBJ1-5; unclear D gene. This CDR3 spans 10 amino acids. The germline CDR1 and CDR2 sequences are LNHDA and SQIVND (reference sequence). Trimming took off 7 bases at V and 6 bases at J, with 4 bases between the two ends. The CDR3 region is CASNLQPQHF. CDR3 sequence (DNA): TGTGCCAGTAATCTTCAGCCCCAGCATTTT.

The genes are TRBV28 and TRBJ2-7; tentatively, D is TRBD2 (6 bases). CDR1 and CDR2 (germline): MDHEN, SYDVKM. Between the trimmed V and J ends, which lost 5 bases and 7 bases, there was a span of 9 bases. The CDR3 length is 11 residues. Here the CDR3 DNA reads TGTGCCAGCAGTGGGGGAGGAGAGCAGTACTTC. Translation: CASSGGGEQYF.

The rearrangement joins TRBV19 to TRBJ2-7; D remains ambiguous. Germline CDR1 LNHDA, CDR2 SQIVND (reference sequence). V was clipped by 1 base and J by 4 bases, with 14 bases between them. This CDR3 is 15 amino acids long. CDR3 loop: CASSIGPTDPYEQYF. The CDR3 DNA follows: TGTGCCAGTAGTATAGGCCCCACGGATCCTTACGAGCAGTACTTC. The full variable domain, its missing parts supplied by reference TRBV19 and TRBJ2-7, is DGGITQSPKYLFRKEGQNVTLSCEQNLNHDAMYWYRQDPGQGLRLIYYSQIVNDFQKGDIAEGYSVSREKKESFPLTVTSAQKNPTAFYLCASSIGPTDPYEQYFGPGTRLTVT.

The rearrangement uses TRBV6-5 and TRBJ2-7; 7 bases fit TRBD2. The ends lost 6 bases at V and 4 bases at J; junction bases unmatched: 9. Germline lookup yields CDR1 MNHEY and CDR2 SVGAGI. The CDR3 totals 14 residues. The CDR3 DNA reads as TGTGCCAGCAGACGAGCGGGATTCGCTTACGAGCAGTACTTC. Protein sequence: CASRRAGFAYEQYF.

The rearrangement joins TRBV7-2 to TRBJ1-5; D not resolved. Trimming took off 0 bases at V and 4 bases at J, with 10 bases between the two ends. This CDR3 has 15 amino acids. Germline lookup yields CDR1 SGHTA and CDR2 FQGNSA. The chain's CDR3 is CASSLAVRENQPQHF. CDR3 DNA: TGTGCCAGCAGCTTAGCAGTCAGAGAAAATCAGCCCCAGCATTTT.

The V call is TRBV27, the J call TRBJ2-7; no firm D call. The CDR3 sequence is 15 residues long. Trimming took off 3 bases at V and 6 bases at J, with 18 bases between the two ends. Germline-derived CDR1 and CDR2 are MNHEY and SMNVEV (reference sequence). This CDR3 is CASSFIPFLKGEQYF. The CDR3 nucleotides read TGTGCCAGCAGTTTTATCCCCTTCCTTAAGGGCGAGCAGTACTTC.

The genes are TRBV7-6 and TRBJ2-7; 11 positions match TRBD2. Germline loops: CDR1 SGHVS, CDR2 FNYEAQ. V lost 5 bases and J lost 0; bases outside the gene matches: 3. The CDR3 consists of 15 residues. Here the CDR3 DNA reads TGTGCCAGCAGCCGAGGACTAGCGGGCTCCTACGAGCAGTACTTC. Translated, it gives CASSRGLAGSYEQYF.

The chain couples TRBV20-1 to TRBJ2-5, with 11 bases aligning to TRBD2. V was pared by 4 bases and J by 2 bases, with 6 bases of the junction left unmatched. The CDR3 extends over 15 amino acids. CDR1 and CDR2 (germline): DFQATT, SNEGSKA (reference sequence). The CDR3 region has the DNA TGCAGTGCTAATGATCCTAGCGGGGGGCAAGAGACCCAGTACTTC. This codes for CSANDPSGGQETQYF.

This chain uses TRBV28 with TRBJ2-1, with D uncertain. Germline V gives CDR1 MDHEN, CDR2 SYDVKM. The CDR3 has 17 amino acids. Trimming removed 4 bases from V and 2 bases from J, with 18 bases in between. CDR3 sequence (DNA): TGTGCCAGCAGTTCCGTGACCCCCGACCCTACCTACAATGAGCAGTTCTTC. Translated: CASSSVTPDPTYNEQFF.

CDR3 region: CSVEAGGAFF. The CDR3 DNA reads as TGCAGCGTTGAAGCCGGGGGAGCTTTCTTT. V is TRBV29-1 and J is TRBJ1-1, with D possibly TRBD1 on 5 matching bases. The V end was cut by 1 base, the J end by 10 bases, with 7 bases between. This CDR3 contains 10 residues. CDR1 is SQVTM and CDR2 is ANQGSEA in the germline V gene.

The genes are TRBV2 and TRBJ1-1; no clear D gene. The V and J ends lost 0 bases and 5 bases respectively, with 10 bases between them. The CDR3 is made up of 14 amino acids. Looked up from germline, CDR1 is SNHLY and CDR2 is FYNNEI. CDR3 in amino acids: CASSEALPGTEAFF. CDR3 coding DNA: TGTGCCAGCAGTGAAGCGCTTCCGGGAACTGAAGCTTTCTTT.

The V call is TRBV12-2, the J call TRBJ2-3; the D segment call TRBD2 is taken from the table without a DNA check. TRBV12-2 is recorded as a pseudogene. CDR3 length: 18 amino acids. CDR3 coding DNA: TGTGCAAGTCGCTTAGCGAGGATTCCGGCGGGATTCACAGATACGCAGTATTTT. Translation: CASRLARIPAGFTDTQYF.

The chain is built from TRBV30 and TRBJ1-2; D gene unclear. The CDR3 loop spans 12 amino acids. Trimming left V 1 base short and J 2 bases short, with 5 bases between. The germline V gene encodes CDR1 GTSNPN and CDR2 SVGIG (reference sequence). The CDR3 DNA reads as TGTGCCTGGAGTGGGACCAACTATGGCTACACCTTC. Amino acids: CAWSGTNYGYTF.

The chain recombines TRBV7-2 with TRBJ2-3; 10 bases agree with TRBD2. The CDR3 covers 17 residues. With 1 base clipped from V and 1 base from J, the junction kept 5 bases outside the gene matches. In germline, CDR1 is SGHTA, CDR2 FQGNSA. This chain's CDR3 is CASSLVGAGGGTDTQYF. The CDR3 bases are TGTGCCAGCAGCTTAGTGGGAGCGGGAGGGGGCACAGATACGCAGTATTTT.

This rearrangement joins TRBV5-4 to TRBJ1-5, with D perhaps matching TRBD1 (5 bases). The CDR3 extends over 14 amino acids. Germline CDR1 SGHNT, CDR2 YYREEE (reference sequence). The V and J ends lost 0 bases and 4 bases respectively, with 8 bases between them. In DNA, the CDR3 is TGTGCCAGCAGCTTGGATGGGGGAAATCAGCCCCAGCATTTT. Translation gives CASSLDGGNQPQHF.

The chain recombines TRBV6-6 with TRBJ2-2; 10 nucleotides match TRBD2. J was trimmed by 5 bases and V by 5 bases; bases with no gene match: 5. CDR3 length: 15 amino acids. The germline V gene encodes CDR1 MNHNY and CDR2 SVGAGI (reference sequence). CDR3 coding DNA: TGTGCCAGCAGTCTAGCGGGAGTAGGTACCGGGGAGCTGTTTTTT. Its translation: CASSLAGVGTGELFF.

The chain uses TRBV5-1 and TRBJ2-5; D is unresolved. V lost 4 bases and J 4 bases, leaving 26 bases between the germline ends. This CDR3 is built from 18 residues. Germline values: CDR1 SGHRS, CDR2 YFSETQ. CDR3 residues: CASSRILIQAFRPETQYF. Written as DNA, the CDR3 is TGCGCCAGCAGCCGAATATTAATCCAGGCTTTTAGGCCAGAGACCCAGTACTTC.